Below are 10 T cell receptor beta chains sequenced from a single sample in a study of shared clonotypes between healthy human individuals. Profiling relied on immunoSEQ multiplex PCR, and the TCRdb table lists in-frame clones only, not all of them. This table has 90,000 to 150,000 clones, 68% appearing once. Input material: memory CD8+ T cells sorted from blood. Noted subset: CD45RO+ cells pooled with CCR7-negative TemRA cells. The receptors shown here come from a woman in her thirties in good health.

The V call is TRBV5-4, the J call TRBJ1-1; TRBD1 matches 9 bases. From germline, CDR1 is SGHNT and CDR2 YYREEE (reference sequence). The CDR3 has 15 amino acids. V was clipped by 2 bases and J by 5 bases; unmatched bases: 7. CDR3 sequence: CASSLVRQGGTEAFF. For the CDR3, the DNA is TGTGCCAGCAGCTTAGTGCGACAGGGGGGGACTGAAGCTTTCTTT. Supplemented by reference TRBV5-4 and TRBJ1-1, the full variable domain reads ETGVTQSPTHLIKTRGQQVTLRCSSQSGHNTVSWYQQALGQGPQFIFQYYREEENGRGNFPPRFSGLQFPNYSSELNVNALELDDSALYLCASSLVRQGGTEAFFGQGTRLTVV.

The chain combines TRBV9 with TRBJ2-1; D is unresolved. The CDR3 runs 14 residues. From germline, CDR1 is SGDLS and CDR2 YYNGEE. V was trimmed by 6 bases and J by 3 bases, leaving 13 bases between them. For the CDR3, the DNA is TGTGCCAGCACCCTGCTGTCGAACTACAATGAGCAGTTCTTC. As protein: CASTLLSNYNEQFF.

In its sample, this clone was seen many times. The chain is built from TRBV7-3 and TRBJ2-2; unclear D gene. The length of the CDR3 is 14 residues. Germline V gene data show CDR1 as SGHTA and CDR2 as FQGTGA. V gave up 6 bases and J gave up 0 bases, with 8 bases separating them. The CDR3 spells CASSEATNTGELFF. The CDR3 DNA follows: TGTGCCAGCAGTGAGGCTACGAACACCGGGGAGCTGTTTTTT.

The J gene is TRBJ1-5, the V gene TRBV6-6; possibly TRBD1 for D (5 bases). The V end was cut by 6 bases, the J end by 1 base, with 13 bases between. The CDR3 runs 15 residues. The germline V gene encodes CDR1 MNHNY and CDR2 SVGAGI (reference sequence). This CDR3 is CASRAWQGSNQPQHF. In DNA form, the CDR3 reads TGTGCCAGCAGGGCTTGGCAGGGCAGCAATCAGCCCCAGCATTTT.

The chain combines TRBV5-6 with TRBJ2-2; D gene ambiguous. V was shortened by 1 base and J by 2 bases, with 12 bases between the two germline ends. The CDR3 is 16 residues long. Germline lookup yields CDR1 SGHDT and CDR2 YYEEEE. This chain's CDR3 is CASSLFGSPNTGELFF. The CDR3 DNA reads TGTGCCAGCAGCTTGTTTGGCAGCCCAAACACCGGGGAGCTGTTTTTT.

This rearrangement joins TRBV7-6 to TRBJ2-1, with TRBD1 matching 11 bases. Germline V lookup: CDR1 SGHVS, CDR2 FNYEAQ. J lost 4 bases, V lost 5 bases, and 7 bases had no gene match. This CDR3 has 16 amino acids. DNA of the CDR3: TGTGCCAGCAGCCCGCAAGGGACAGGGGGATACAATGAGCAGTTCTTC. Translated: CASSPQGTGGYNEQFF. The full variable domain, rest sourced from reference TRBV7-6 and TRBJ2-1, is GAGVSQSPRYKVTKRGQDVALRCDPISGHVSLYWYRQALGQGPEFLTYFNYEAQQDKSGLPNDRFSAERPEGSISTLTIQRTEQRDSAMYRCASSPQGTGGYNEQFFGPGTRLTVL.

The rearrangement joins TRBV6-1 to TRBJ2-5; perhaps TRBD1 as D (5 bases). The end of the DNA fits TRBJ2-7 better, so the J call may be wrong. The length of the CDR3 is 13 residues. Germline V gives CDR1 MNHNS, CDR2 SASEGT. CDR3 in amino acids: CASRKGPTYEQYF. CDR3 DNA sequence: TGTGCCAGCAGGAAGGGGCCAACCTACGAGCAGTACTTC.

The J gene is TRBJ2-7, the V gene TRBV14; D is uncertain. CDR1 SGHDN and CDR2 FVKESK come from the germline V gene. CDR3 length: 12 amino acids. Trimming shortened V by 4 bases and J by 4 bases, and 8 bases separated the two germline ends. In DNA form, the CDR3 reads TGTGCCAGCAGCCTTGTCGGGTACGAGCAGTACTTC. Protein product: CASSLVGYEQYF.

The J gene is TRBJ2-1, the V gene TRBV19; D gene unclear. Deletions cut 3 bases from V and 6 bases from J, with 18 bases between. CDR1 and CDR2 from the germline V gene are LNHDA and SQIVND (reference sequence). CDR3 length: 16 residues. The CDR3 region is CASSIGSDGITNEQFF. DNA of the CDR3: TGTGCCAGTAGTATCGGGTCGGACGGAATCACCAATGAGCAGTTCTTC.

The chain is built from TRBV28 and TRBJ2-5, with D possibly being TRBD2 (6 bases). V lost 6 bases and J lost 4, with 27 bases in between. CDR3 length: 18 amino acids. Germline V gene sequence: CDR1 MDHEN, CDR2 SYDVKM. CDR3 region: CASRPFGVSRGQSETQYF. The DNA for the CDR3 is TGTGCCAGCAGACCCTTTGGAGTCTCGCGGGGCCAGTCAGAGACCCAGTACTTC.